The present T cell receptor beta chain was sequenced within a study of T cell changes during pregnancy in multiple sclerosis. Trimming took 4 bases from V and 5 from J; bases not matched to a gene: 9. The CDR3 has 15 residues. Germline V gene data show CDR1 as LNHDA and CDR2 as SQIVND (reference sequence). The assay was immunoSEQ multiplex PCR, and TCRdb's table has in-frame clones only and misses some. The sample includes about 110,000 clones, 90% to 95% of them seen just once. The clonotype comes from a female donor with multiple sclerosis, enrolled in a pregnancy study. The chain carries TRBV19 and TRBJ1-1; 8 nucleotides match TRBD1. Sequences were derived from peripheral blood, sampled after pregnancy. The CDR3 coding sequence is TGTGCCAGTAGTAGGGCAGGGGGCGCGGGGACTGAAGCTTTCTTT. Its protein product is CASSRAGGAGTEAFF.